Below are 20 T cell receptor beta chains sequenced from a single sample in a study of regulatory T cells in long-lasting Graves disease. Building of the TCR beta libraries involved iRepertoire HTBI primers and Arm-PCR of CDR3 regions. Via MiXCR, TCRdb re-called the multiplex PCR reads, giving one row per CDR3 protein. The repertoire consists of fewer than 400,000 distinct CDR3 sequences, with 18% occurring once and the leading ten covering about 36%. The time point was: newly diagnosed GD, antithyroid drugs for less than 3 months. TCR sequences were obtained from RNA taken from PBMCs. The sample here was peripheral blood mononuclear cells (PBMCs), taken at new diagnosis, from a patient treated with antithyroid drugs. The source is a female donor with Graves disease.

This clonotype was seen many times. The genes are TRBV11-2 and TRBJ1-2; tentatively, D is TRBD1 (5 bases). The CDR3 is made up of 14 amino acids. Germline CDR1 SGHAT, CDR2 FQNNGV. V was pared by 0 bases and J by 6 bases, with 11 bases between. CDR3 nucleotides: TGTGCCAGCAGCTTAGATTTAGCAGGGAATGGCTACACCTTC. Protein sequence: CASSLDLAGNGYTF.

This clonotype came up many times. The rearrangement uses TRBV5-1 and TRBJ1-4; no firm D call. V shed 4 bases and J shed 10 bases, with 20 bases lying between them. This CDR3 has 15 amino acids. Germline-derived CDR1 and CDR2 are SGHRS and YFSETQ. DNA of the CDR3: TGCGCCAGCAGCCTGGAAGGCGCCACGACGGGAAAACTGTTTTTT. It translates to CASSLEGATTGKLFF.

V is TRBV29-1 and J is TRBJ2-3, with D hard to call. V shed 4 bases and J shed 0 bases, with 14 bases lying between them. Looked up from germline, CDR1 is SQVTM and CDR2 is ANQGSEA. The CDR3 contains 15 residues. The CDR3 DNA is TGCAGCGTTGGGGCGGAGCTAGTTAGCACAGATACGCAGTATTTT. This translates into CSVGAELVSTDTQYF.

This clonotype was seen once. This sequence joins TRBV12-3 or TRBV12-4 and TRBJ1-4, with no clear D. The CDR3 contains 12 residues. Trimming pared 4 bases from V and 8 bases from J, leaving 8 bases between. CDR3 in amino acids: CASSYAGEKLFF. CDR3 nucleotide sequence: TGTGCCAGCAGTTATGCGGGGGAAAAACTGTTTTTT.

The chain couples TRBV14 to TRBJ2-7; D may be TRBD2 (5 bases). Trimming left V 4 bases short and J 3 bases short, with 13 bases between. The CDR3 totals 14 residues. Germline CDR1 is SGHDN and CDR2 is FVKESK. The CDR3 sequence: CASSPFVGSYEQYF. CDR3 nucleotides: TGTGCCAGCAGCCCATTCGTGGGGAGCTACGAGCAGTACTTC.

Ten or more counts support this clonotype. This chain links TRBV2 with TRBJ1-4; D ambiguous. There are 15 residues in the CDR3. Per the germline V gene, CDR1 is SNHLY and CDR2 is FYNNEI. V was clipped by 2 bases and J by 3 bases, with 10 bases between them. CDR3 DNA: TGTGCCAGCAGTGAAACACGGCAGGCTAATGAAAAACTGTTTTTT. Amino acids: CASSETRQANEKLFF.

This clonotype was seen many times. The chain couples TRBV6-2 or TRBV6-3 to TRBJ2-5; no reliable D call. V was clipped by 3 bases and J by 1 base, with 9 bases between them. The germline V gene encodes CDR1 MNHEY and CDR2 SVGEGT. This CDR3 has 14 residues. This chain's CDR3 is CASSYSRPQETQYF. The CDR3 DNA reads TGTGCCAGCAGTTATTCGCGGCCCCAAGAGACCCAGTACTTC.

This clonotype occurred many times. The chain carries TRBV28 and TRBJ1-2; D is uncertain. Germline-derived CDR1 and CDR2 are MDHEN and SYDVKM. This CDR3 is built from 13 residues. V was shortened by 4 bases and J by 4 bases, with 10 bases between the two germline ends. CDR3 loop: CASSSVQSYGYTF. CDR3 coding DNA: TGTGCCAGCAGTTCTGTCCAGTCCTATGGCTACACCTTC.

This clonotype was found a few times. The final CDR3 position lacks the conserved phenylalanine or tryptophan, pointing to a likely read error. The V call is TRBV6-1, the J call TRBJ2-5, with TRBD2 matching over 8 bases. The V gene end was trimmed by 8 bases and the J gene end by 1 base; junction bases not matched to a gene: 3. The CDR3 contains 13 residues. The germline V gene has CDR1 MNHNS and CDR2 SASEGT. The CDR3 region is CASRAGGQETQYS. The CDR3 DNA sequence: TGTGCCAGCCGGGCGGGAGGCCAAGAGACCCAGTACTCC.

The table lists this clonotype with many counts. The CDR3 is CASGSNSEQYF. As DNA, the CDR3 is TGTGCCAGCGGATCAAACTCCGAGCAGTACTTC. This rearrangement joins TRBV7-3 to TRBJ2-7; no clear D gene. The V end was cut by 8 bases, the J end by 6 bases, with 11 bases between. The CDR3 totals 11 residues. Germline V gene data show CDR1 as SGHTA and CDR2 as FQGTGA.

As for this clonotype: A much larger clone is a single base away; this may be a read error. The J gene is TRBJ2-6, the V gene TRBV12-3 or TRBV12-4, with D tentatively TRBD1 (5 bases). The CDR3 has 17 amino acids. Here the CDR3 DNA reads TGTGGCAGCAGCTTATACCCTGACAGCTCTGGGGCCAACGTCCTGACTTTC. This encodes CGSSLYPDSSGANVLTF.

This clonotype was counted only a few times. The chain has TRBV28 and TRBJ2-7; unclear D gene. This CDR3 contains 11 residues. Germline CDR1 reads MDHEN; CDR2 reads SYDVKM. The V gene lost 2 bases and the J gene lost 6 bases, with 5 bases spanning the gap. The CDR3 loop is CASSLVREQYF. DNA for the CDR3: TGTGCCAGCAGTTTAGTCCGCGAGCAGTACTTC.

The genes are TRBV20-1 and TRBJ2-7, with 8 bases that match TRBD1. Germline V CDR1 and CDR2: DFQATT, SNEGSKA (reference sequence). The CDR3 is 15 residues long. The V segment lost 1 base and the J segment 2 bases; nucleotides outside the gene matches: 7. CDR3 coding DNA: TGCAGTGCTAGAGTTTTTGCGACAGGGGCCTACGAGCAGTACTTC. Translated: CSARVFATGAYEQYF.

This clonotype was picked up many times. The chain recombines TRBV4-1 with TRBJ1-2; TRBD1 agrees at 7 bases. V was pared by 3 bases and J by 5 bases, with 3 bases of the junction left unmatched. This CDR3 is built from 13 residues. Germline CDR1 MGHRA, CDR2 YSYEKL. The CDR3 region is CASSHEGAYGYTF. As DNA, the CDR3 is TGCGCCAGCAGCCATGAGGGGGCTTATGGCTACACCTTC.

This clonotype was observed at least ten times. The chain's CDR3 is CASTHGDGGEQYF. The CDR3 DNA follows: TGTGCCTCCACCCATGGGGATGGAGGCGAGCAGTACTTC. The rearrangement links TRBV5-6 to TRBJ2-7; perhaps TRBD2 as D (5 bases). The CDR3 loop spans 13 amino acids. From germline, CDR1 is SGHDT and CDR2 YYEEEE. Between the trimmed V and J ends, which lost 10 bases and 6 bases, there was a span of 20 bases.

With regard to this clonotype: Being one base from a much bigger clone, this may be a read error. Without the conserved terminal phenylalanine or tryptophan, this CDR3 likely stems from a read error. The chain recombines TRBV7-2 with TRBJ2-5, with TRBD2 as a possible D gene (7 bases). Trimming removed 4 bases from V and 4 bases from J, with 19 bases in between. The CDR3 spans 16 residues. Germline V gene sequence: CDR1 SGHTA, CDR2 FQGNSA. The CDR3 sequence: CASSWGLAGARETQYC. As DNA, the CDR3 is TGTGCCAGCAGCTGGGGGCTTGCGGGAGCTAGAGAGACCCAGTACTGC.

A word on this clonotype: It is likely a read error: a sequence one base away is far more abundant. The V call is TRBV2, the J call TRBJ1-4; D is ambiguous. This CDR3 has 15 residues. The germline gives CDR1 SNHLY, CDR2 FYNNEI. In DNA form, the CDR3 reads TGTGCCAGCAGCTTAGACCGGGATACGAATGAAAGACTGTTTTTT. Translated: CASSLDRDTNERLFF.

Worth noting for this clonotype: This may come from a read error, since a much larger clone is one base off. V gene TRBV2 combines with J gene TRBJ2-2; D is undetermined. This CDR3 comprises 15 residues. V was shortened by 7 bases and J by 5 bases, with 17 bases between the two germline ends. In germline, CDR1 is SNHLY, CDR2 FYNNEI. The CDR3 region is CASIPKVIRTGELFF. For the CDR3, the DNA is TGTGCCAGCATTCCCAAGGTCATCCGGACCGGGGAGCTGTTTTTT.

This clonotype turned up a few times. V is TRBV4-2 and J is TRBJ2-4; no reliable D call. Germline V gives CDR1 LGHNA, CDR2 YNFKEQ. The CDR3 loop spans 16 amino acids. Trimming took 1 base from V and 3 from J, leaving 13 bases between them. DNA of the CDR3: TGTGCCAGCAGCCAAGTTGGAGAGTTGGGCAAAAACATTCAGTACTTC. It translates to CASSQVGELGKNIQYF.

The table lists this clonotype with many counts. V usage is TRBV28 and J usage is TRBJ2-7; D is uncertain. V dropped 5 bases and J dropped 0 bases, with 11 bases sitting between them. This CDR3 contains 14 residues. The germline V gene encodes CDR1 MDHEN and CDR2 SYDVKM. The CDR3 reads CASSPTRYSYEQYF. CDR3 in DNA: TGTGCCAGCAGTCCAACAAGATACTCCTACGAGCAGTACTTC.